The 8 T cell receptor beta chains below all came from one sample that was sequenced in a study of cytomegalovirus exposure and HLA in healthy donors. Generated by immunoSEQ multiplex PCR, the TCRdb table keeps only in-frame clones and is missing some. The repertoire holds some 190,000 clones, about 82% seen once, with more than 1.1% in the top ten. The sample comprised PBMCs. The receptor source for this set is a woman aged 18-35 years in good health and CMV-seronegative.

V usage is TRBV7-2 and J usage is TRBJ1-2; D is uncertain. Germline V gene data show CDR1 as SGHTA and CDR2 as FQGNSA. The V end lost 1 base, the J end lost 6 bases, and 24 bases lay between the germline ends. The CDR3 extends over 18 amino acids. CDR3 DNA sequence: TGTGCCAGCAGCTTAGATCGGCCGGAGGTCGCGACAATGAATGGCTACACCTTC. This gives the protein CASSLDRPEVATMNGYTF.

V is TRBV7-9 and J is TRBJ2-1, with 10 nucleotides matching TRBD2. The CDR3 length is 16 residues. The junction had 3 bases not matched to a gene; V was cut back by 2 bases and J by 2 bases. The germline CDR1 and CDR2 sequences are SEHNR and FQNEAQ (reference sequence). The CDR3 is CASSLLAGETYNEQFF. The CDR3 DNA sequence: TGTGCCAGCAGCTTACTAGCGGGAGAAACCTACAATGAGCAGTTCTTC.

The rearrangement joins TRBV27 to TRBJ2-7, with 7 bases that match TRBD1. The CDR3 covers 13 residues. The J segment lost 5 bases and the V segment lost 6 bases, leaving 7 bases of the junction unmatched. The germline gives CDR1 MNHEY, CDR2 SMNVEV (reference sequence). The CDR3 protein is CASRPTGAHEQYF. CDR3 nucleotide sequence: TGTGCCAGCAGACCCACAGGGGCCCACGAGCAGTACTTC.

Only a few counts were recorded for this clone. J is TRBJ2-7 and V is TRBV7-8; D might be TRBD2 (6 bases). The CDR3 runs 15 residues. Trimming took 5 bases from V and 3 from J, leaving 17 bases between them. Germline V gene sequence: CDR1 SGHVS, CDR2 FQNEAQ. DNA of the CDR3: TGTGCCAGCAGCCCCGACGGGGGTTTCATCTACGAGCAGTACTTC. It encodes CASSPDGGFIYEQYF. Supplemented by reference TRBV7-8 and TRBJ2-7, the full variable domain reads GAGVSQSPRYKVAKRGQDVALRCDPISGHVSLFWYQQALGQGPEFLTYFQNEAQLDKSGLPSDRFFAERPEGSVSTLKIQRTQQEDSAVYLCASSPDGGFIYEQYFGPGTRLTVT.

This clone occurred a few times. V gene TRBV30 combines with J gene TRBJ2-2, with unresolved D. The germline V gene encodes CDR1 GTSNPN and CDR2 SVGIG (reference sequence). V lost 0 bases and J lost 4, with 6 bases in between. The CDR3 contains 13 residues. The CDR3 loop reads CAWSVASTGELFF. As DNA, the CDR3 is TGTGCCTGGAGTGTAGCTAGCACCGGGGAGCTGTTTTTT.

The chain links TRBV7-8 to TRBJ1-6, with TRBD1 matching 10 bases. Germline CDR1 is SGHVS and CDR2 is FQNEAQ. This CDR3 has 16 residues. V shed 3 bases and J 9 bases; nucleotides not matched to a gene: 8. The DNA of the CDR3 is TGTGCCAGCAGCTTGGGACAGGGGAGACTAGGTTCACCCCTCCACTTT. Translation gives CASSLGQGRLGSPLHF.

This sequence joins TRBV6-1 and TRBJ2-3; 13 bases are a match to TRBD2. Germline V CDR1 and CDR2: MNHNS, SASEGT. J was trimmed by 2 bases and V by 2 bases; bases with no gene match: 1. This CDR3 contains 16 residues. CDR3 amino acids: CASSETSGGATDTQYF. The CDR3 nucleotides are TGTGCCAGCAGTGAAACTAGCGGGGGGGCCACAGATACGCAGTATTTT.

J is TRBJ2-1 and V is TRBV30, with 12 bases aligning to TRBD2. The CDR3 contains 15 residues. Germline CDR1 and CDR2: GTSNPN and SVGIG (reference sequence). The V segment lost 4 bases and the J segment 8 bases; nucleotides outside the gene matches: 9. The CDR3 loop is CAWTRLAGGPHEQFF. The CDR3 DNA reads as TGTGCCTGGACCCGCCTAGCGGGGGGGCCCCATGAGCAGTTCTTC.